The T cell receptor beta chain under discussion was sequenced for a study of blood T cell repertoires in COVID-19. Study details: There were acute and convalescent COVID-19 samples, and they came from the United States, Italy and Spain.

CDR1 is SGDLS, CDR2 YYNGEE, per germline. Germline trimming cut 0 bases from V and 4 bases from J; bases unmatched to any gene: 13. The length of the CDR3 is 18 residues. Data came from immunoSEQ multiplex PCR; TCRdb stores just in-frame clones and leaves some out. The sample records roughly 140,000 clones, about four fifths being singletons. This sequence joins TRBV9 and TRBJ2-1; TRBD2 matches 7 bases. Sequenced material: peripheral blood. This TCR came from a human donor in a cohort sampled during active COVID-19. The CDR3 region has the DNA TGTGCCAGCAGCGTAGTTTCAGGCGGGGGAATTGTTTACAATGAGCAGTTCTTC. This codes for CASSVVSGGGIVYNEQFF. Looking up the rest from reference TRBV9 and TRBJ2-1 gives the full variable domain: DSGVTQTPKHLITATGQRVTLRCSPRSGDLSVYWYQQSLDQGLQFLIQYYNGEERAKGNILERFSAQQFPDLHSELNLSSLELGDSALYFCASSVVSGGGIVYNEQFFGPGTRLTVL.